The next 27 T cell receptor beta chains were all read from a single sample in a study of molecular identifiers for immune sequencing clone quantification. TCRdb used MiXCR to reprocess the PCR reads, holding one entry per CDR3 protein. This sample has nearly 55,000 distinct CDR3 sequences, with about a third found just once. Material: naive CD8+ T cells from blood, with Jurkat cell RNA spiked in. Subset noted: FACS-sorted CD8+CD4-CCR7+CD45RA+ naive T cells. Every receptor here comes from a human donor in good health. Some libraries in this study had Jurkat cell RNA spiked in.

Many counts were recorded for this clonotype. The genes are TRBV2 and TRBJ2-7, with 8 bases fitting TRBD1. The CDR3 is made up of 14 amino acids. V was pared by 8 bases and J by 2 bases, with 8 bases of the junction left unmatched. Per the germline V gene, CDR1 is SNHLY and CDR2 is FYNNEI. The CDR3 bases are TGTGCCAGCGCGGGCAGGGGGCGGCCCTACGAGCAGTACTTC. Protein product: CASAGRGRPYEQYF.

This clonotype has a handful of counts. The J gene is TRBJ2-6, the V gene TRBV20-1; D is uncertain. This CDR3 is 12 amino acids long. Per the germline V gene, CDR1 is DFQATT and CDR2 is SNEGSKA (reference sequence). The CDR3 protein is CREKSGANVLTF. Written as DNA, the CDR3 is TGCAGGGAAAAATCTGGGGCCAACGTCCTGACTTTC.

This clonotype was seen at least ten times. V gene TRBV9 combines with J gene TRBJ1-3; D not resolved. V was clipped by 3 bases and J by 2 bases, with 6 bases between them. This CDR3 has 13 residues. From germline, CDR1 is SGDLS and CDR2 YYNGEE. The CDR3 DNA follows: TGTGCCAGCAGCGCGGGTGCTGGAAACACCATATATTTT. Its translation is CASSAGAGNTIYF.

At least ten counts were recorded for this clonotype. The chain recombines TRBV6-2 or TRBV6-3 with TRBJ2-2; 14 positions agree with TRBD2. This CDR3 contains 17 residues. The germline V gene has CDR1 MNHEY and CDR2 SVGEGT. The trim removed 2 bases at V and 7 bases at J, leaving 6 bases unmatched. The CDR3 sequence is CASSYLGLAGGIGELFF. The DNA of the CDR3 is TGTGCCAGCAGTTACCTTGGACTAGCGGGAGGAATCGGGGAGCTGTTTTTT.

The sample holds a few counts of this clonotype. The chain combines TRBV18 with TRBJ2-7, with 8 positions matching TRBD1. CDR1 and CDR2 from the germline V gene are KGHSH and LQKENI. This CDR3 spans 14 amino acids. V shed 3 bases and J 2 bases; nucleotides not matched to a gene: 3. This CDR3 reads CASSPGQATYEQYF. DNA for the CDR3: TGTGCCAGCTCACCGGGACAGGCTACCTACGAGCAGTACTTC.

Remarks on this clonotype: It may be a read error: a sequence one base away is much more abundant. V is TRBV25-1 and J is TRBJ2-7; D remains unclear. The CDR3 totals 11 residues. Germline V gene data show CDR1 as MGHDK and CDR2 as SYGVNS. This CDR3 is CVSSIHYEQYF. The CDR3 DNA reads as TGTGTCAGCAGTATTCATTACGAGCAGTACTTC.

J is TRBJ2-3 and V is TRBV7-2, with D possibly matching TRBD2 (5 bases). Deletions cut 1 base from V and 0 bases from J, with 14 bases between. Germline assignment: CDR1 SGHTA and CDR2 FQGNSA. The CDR3 has 17 residues. This CDR3 reads CASSLVVLVSSTDTQYF. As DNA, the CDR3 is TGTGCCAGCAGCTTAGTGGTACTAGTTTCCAGCACAGATACGCAGTATTTT.

This clonotype was seen at least ten times. The V and J genes are TRBV5-1 and TRBJ2-3; maybe TRBD1 (8 bases). V dropped 2 bases and J dropped 6 bases, with 16 bases sitting between them. Per the germline V gene, CDR1 is SGHRS and CDR2 is YFSETQ. The CDR3 sequence is 15 residues long. The CDR3 region is CASSLSTGGVDTQYF. The CDR3 bases are TGCGCCAGCAGCTTATCCACAGGGGGGGTGGATACGCAGTATTTT.

On this clonotype itself: A much larger clone differs by one base, so this may be a read error. The rearrangement uses TRBV28 and TRBJ2-7; 9 bases map to TRBD2. There are 14 residues in the CDR3. Unmatched junction bases numbered 7, after V lost 6 bases and J lost 4 bases. CDR1 is MDHEN and CDR2 is SYDVKM in the germline V gene. Written as DNA, the CDR3 is TGTGCCAGCAGATTGGCTAGCGGGACTTACGAGCAGTACTTC. Its protein is CASRLASGTYEQYF.

V usage is TRBV12-3 or TRBV12-4 and J usage is TRBJ1-4, with a weak D call TRBD1 (5 bases). The CDR3 runs 11 residues. V lost 6 bases, J lost 10 bases, and 9 bases lay in between. In nucleotides, the CDR3 is TGTGCCAGCAGGTTGGGACGAAAACTGTTTTTT. This sequence encodes CASRLGRKLFF.

This clonotype was counted between two and nine times. This clone may be a read error of a much larger clone one base away. The conserved phenylalanine or tryptophan is not found at the CDR3 terminus, so this likely reflects a read error. The genes are TRBV7-2 and TRBJ2-3, with 8 bases aligning to TRBD2. There are 16 residues in the CDR3. Germline CDR1 SGHTA, CDR2 FQGNSA. In nucleotides, the CDR3 is TGTGCCAGCACCTTAGGACTAGCACGGAGGGCAGATACGCAGTATCTT. Its protein is CASTLGLARRADTQYL.

By share, this clonotype ranks as medium-sized. This chain joins TRBV7-2 and TRBJ2-3, with D perhaps assigned TRBD1 or TRBD2 (5 bases each). This CDR3 contains 13 residues. Between the trimmed V and J ends, which lost 3 bases and 4 bases, there was a span of 8 bases. Germline V gene lookup returns CDR1 SGHTA and CDR2 FQGNSA. Here the CDR3 reads CASSLWGPDTQYF. In nucleotides, the CDR3 is TGTGCCAGCAGCTTGTGGGGACCAGATACGCAGTATTTT.

Of note for this clonotype: A read error is possible here, since a much larger clone lies one base away. The rearrangement links TRBV20-1 to TRBJ1-5; D ambiguous. CDR1 and CDR2 (germline): DFQATT, SNEGSKA (reference sequence). This CDR3 region has 12 residues. Here the CDR3 DNA reads TGCAGTGCTAGAGGTCCCGATCAGTCCCAGCATTTT. It yields the protein CSARGPDQSQHF.

The chain employs TRBV27 and TRBJ2-7, with unresolved D. V lost 3 bases and J 0 bases, leaving 6 bases between the germline ends. CDR3 length: 13 residues. CDR1 and CDR2 (germline): MNHEY, SMNVEV (reference sequence). CDR3: CASSFASSYEQYF. As DNA, the CDR3 is TGTGCCAGCAGTTTCGCGAGCTCCTACGAGCAGTACTTC.

Notes on this clonotype: A much larger clone sits a single nucleotide away, making a read error possible. The CDR3 nucleotides are TGCAGCGTCCCGGGACAGGGGGCTTACGTGCAGTACTTC. It encodes CSVPGQGAYVQYF. The chain employs TRBV29-1 and TRBJ2-7; the match to TRBD1 covers 12 bases. The V gene's germline CDR1 is SQVTM and CDR2 ANQGSEA. The CDR3 is 13 amino acids.

This clonotype counts as medium-sized. This chain connects TRBV28 to TRBJ2-3; D uncertain. CDR3 size: 14 residues. Trimming left V 2 bases short and J 2 bases short, with 8 bases between. The V gene's germline CDR1 is MDHEN and CDR2 SYDVKM. The DNA for the CDR3 is TGTGCCAGCAGTTTAGGCCAACCCACAGATACGCAGTATTTT. It encodes CASSLGQPTDTQYF.

This clonotype was detected a few times. The chain has TRBV11-2 and TRBJ2-6, with 10 bases identical to TRBD1. The germline CDR1 and CDR2 sequences are SGHAT and FQNNGV. The CDR3 is made up of 17 amino acids. The J segment lost 0 bases and the V segment lost 3 bases, leaving 2 bases of the junction unmatched. CDR3 nucleotide sequence: TGTGCCAGCAGCTTGGGACAGGGGCGCTCTGGGGCCAACGTCCTGACTTTC. Its protein product is CASSLGQGRSGANVLTF.

This clonotype appeared a few times. This sequence joins TRBV27 and TRBJ2-1; no reliable D call. Germline V gives CDR1 MNHEY, CDR2 SMNVEV (reference sequence). The CDR3 contains 16 residues. V shed 3 bases and J shed 4 bases, with 16 bases lying between them. As DNA, the CDR3 is TGTGCCAGCAGTTTGGTTAGAGGAGACAAATACAATGAGCAGTTCTTC. This gives the protein CASSLVRGDKYNEQFF.

This clonotype was seen a handful of times. The chain carries TRBV28 and TRBJ1-3; tentative D call: TRBD1 (5 bases). The V end lost 5 bases, the J end lost 4 bases, and 15 bases lay between the germline ends. CDR1 and CDR2 (germline): MDHEN, SYDVKM. CDR3 length: 15 amino acids. The CDR3 reads CASSPSGALGNTIYF. The CDR3 DNA reads as TGTGCCAGCAGTCCCTCCGGGGCGTTGGGAAACACCATATATTTT.

The chain recombines TRBV25-1 with TRBJ1-1; 9 positions agree with TRBD1. Per germline, CDR1 MGHDK and CDR2 SYGVNS. V lost 4 bases to trimming and J lost 4 bases; unmatched junction nucleotides: 1. The CDR3 covers 13 residues. CDR3 residues: CASSATGGTEAFF. In DNA form, the CDR3 reads TGTGCCAGCAGTGCGACAGGGGGCACTGAAGCTTTCTTT.

The CDR3, as DNA: TGTGCCAGCAGCCCGCCAGCGGGAGGGCCGATCGAGCAGTACTTC. Protein product: CASSPPAGGPIEQYF. The gene calls are TRBV7-9 and TRBJ2-7; 10 bases are shared with TRBD2. Germline CDR1 SEHNR, CDR2 FQNEAQ (reference sequence). This CDR3 spans 15 amino acids. V shed 5 bases, J shed 6 bases, and the junction held 10 bases outside the gene matches. The whole variable domain, remainder taken from reference TRBV7-9 and TRBJ2-7, is DTGVSQNPRHKITKRGQNVTFRCDPISEHNRLYWYRQTLGQGPEFLTYFQNEAQLEKSRLLSDRFSAERPKGSFSTLEIQRTEQGDSAMYLCASSPPAGGPIEQYFGPGTRLTVT.

This clonotype was counted ten times or more. The chain recombines TRBV7-9 with TRBJ2-3; 7 bases fit TRBD2. Trimming at V came to 5 bases and at J to 7 bases, leaving 15 bases not matched to a gene. This CDR3 spans 16 amino acids. Looked up from germline, CDR1 is SEHNR and CDR2 is FQNEAQ (reference sequence). CDR3 residues: CASSHGLPRGKYTQYF. The CDR3 region has the DNA TGTGCCAGCAGCCATGGGCTGCCGCGGGGGAAATATACGCAGTATTTT.

The chain has TRBV28 and TRBJ1-4; unclear D gene. Germline-derived CDR1 and CDR2 are MDHEN and SYDVKM. The V gene lost 10 bases and the J gene lost 7 bases, with 19 bases spanning the gap. The CDR3 contains 14 residues. CDR3 in amino acids: CATTPWMTTEKLFF. The CDR3 DNA reads TGTGCCACCACACCCTGGATGACCACTGAAAAACTGTTTTTT.

Regarding this clonotype: One end of the junction fails to match germline, which may point to a read error. CDR3 loop: CASSYSDTGEPFF. The CDR3 region has the DNA TGTGCCAGCAGTTACTCTGACACCGGGGAGCCGTTTTTT. The chain joins TRBV6-7 to TRBJ2-2, with a tentative D call TRBD2 (5 bases). TRBV6-7 is an open reading frame, and its role is uncertain. This CDR3 region has 13 residues.

In regard to this clonotype: This sequence may be a read error, since a much larger clone differs from it by one base. The chain has TRBV6-1 and TRBJ1-5; D call uncertain. Between the trimmed V and J ends, which lost 11 bases and 4 bases, there was a span of 15 bases. CDR1 is MNHNS, CDR2 SASEGT, per germline. The CDR3 consists of 13 residues. The CDR3 reads CACGSLLNQPQHF. The CDR3 nucleotides are TGTGCCTGCGGTTCTCTATTAAATCAGCCCCAGCATTTT.

The rearrangement links TRBV20-1 to TRBJ2-3; 9 positions match TRBD1. The CDR3 spans 15 residues. Germline CDR1 is DFQATT and CDR2 is SNEGSKA (reference sequence). V lost 6 bases, J lost 5 bases, and 12 bases stayed unmatched. The CDR3 is CSANLQGALIDTQYF. CDR3 sequence (DNA): TGCAGTGCCAACCTACAGGGGGCTCTAATAGATACGCAGTATTTT.

This clonotype came up a few times. The chain couples TRBV15 to TRBJ2-7, with D possibly being TRBD1 (5 bases). V was clipped by 7 bases and J by 3 bases, with 13 bases between them. Germline CDR1 reads LNHNV; CDR2 reads YYDKDF (reference sequence). CDR3 length equals 13 residues. CDR3 sequence (DNA): TGTGCCACCACCTCCTACCAGGGCTACGAGCAGTACTTC. Its protein product is CATTSYQGYEQYF.